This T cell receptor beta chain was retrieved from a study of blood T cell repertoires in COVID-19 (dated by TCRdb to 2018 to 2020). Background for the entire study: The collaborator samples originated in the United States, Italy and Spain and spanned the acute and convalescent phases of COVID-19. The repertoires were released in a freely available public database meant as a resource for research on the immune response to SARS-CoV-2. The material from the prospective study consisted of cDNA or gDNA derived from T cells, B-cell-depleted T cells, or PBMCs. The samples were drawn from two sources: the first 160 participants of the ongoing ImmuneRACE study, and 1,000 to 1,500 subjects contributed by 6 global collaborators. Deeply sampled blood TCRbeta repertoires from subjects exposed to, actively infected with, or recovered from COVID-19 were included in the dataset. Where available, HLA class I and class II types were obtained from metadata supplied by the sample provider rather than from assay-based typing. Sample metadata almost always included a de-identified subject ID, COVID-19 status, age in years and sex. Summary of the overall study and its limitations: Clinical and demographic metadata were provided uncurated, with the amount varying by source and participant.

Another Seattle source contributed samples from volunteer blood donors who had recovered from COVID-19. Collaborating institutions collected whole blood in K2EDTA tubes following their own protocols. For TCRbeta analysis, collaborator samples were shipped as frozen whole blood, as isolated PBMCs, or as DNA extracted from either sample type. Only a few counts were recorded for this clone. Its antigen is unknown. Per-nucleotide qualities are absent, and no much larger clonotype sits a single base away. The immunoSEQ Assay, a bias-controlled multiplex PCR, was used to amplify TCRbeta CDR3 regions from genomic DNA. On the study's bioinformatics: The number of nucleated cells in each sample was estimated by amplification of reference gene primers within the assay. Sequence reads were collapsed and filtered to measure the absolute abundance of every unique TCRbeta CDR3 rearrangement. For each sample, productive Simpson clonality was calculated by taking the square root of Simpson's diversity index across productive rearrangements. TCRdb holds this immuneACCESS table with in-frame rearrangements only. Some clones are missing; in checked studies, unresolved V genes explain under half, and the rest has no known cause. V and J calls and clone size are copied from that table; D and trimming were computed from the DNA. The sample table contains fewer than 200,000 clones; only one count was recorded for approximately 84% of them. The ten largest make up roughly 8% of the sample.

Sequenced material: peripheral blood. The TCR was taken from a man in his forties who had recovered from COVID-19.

This receptor carries the CDR3 CASSIRGQGTEEQYF. The DNA sequence follows: TGTGCCAGCAGCATCAGAGGACAGGGTACGGAAGAGCAGTACTTC. In this chain, TRBV9 is recombined with TRBJ2-7; 8 central nucleotides agree with TRBD1. The CDR3 contains 15 residues, cysteine and phenylalanine counted. Only the CDR3 region is kept as DNA, spanning 45 bases read in frame from base 1. CDR1 and CDR2 are read off the germline V gene as SGDLS and YYNGEE. V and J are trimmed by 4 bases and 7 bases, and the gene matches miss 13 bases of the junction.